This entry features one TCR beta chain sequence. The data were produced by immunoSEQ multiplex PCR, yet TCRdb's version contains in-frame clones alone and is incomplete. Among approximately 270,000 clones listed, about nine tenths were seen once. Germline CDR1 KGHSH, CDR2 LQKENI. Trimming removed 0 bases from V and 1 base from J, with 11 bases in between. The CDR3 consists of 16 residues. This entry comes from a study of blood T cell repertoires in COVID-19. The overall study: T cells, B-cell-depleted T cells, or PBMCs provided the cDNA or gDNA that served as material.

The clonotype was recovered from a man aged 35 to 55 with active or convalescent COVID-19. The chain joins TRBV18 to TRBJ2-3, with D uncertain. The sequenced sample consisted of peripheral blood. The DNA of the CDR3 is TGTGCCAGCTCACCACCTAGTTTAGTCGGCACAGATACGCAGTATTTT. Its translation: CASSPPSLVGTDTQYF. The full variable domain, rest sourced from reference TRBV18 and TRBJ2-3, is NAGVMQNPRHLVRRRGQEARLRCSPMKGHSHVYWYRQLPEEGLKFMVYLQKENIIDESGMPKERFSAEFPKEGPSILRIQQVVRGDSAAYFCASSPPSLVGTDTQYFGPGTRLTVL.